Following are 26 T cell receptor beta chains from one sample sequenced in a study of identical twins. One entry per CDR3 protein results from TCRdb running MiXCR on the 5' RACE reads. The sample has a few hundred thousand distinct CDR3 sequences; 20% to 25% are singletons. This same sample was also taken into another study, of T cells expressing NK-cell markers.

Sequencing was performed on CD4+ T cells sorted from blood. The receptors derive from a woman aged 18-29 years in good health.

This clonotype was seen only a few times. CDR3 residues: CASSIARLAHNGYTF. The CDR3 DNA follows: TGTGCCAGTAGTATAGCACGCCTCGCGCACAACGGCTACACCTTC. The chain employs TRBV19 and TRBJ1-2; D not certain. The CDR3 loop spans 15 amino acids. Per the germline V gene, CDR1 is LNHDA and CDR2 is SQIVND (reference sequence). V shed 1 base and J shed 8 bases, with 17 bases lying between them. The full variable domain, rest sourced from reference TRBV19 and TRBJ1-2, is DGGITQSPKYLFRKEGQNVTLSCEQNLNHDAMYWYRQDPGQGLRLIYYSQIVNDFQKGDIAEGYSVSREKKESFPLTVTSAQKNPTAFYLCASSIARLAHNGYTFGSGTRLTVV.

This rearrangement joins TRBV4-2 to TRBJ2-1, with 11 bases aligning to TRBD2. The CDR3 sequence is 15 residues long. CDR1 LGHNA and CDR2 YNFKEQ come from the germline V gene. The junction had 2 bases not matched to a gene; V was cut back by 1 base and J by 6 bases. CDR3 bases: TGTGCCAGCAGCCAAGTCGGGACTAGCGGCAATGAGCAGTTCTTC. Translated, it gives CASSQVGTSGNEQFF.

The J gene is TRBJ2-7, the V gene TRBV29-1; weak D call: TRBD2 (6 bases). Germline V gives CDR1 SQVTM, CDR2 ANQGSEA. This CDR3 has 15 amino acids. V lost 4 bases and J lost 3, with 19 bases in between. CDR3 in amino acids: CSVAPAGLEIYEQYF. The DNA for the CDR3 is TGCAGCGTTGCCCCAGCGGGTCTAGAGATCTACGAGCAGTACTTC.

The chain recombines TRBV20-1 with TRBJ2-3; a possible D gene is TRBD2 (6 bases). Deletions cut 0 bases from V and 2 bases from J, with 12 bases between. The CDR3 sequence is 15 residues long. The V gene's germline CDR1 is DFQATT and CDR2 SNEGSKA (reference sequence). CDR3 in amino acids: CSARDWDFNTDTQYF. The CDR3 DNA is TGCAGTGCTAGAGACTGGGACTTCAACACAGATACGCAGTATTTT.

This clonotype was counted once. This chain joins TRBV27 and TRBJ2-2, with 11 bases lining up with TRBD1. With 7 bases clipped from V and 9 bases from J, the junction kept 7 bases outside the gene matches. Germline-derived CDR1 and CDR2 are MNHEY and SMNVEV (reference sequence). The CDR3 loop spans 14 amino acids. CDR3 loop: CASTKGQGVRELFF. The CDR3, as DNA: TGTGCCAGCACCAAGGGACAGGGGGTACGGGAGCTGTTTTTT.

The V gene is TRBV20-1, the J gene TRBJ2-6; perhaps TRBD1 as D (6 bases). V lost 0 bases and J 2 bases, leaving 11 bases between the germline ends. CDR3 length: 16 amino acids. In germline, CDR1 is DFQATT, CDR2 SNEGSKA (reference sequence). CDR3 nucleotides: TGCAGTGCTAGAGACCCCTACAGGGCTGGGGCCAACGTCCTGACTTTC. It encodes CSARDPYRAGANVLTF.

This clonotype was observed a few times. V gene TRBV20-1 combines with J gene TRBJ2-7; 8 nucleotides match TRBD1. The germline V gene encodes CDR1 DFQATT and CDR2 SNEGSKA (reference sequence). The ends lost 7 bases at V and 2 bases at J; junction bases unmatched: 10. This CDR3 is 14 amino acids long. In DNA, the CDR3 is TGCAGTGGGACACGGGACAGGTCACCCTACGAGCAGTACTTC. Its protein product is CSGTRDRSPYEQYF.

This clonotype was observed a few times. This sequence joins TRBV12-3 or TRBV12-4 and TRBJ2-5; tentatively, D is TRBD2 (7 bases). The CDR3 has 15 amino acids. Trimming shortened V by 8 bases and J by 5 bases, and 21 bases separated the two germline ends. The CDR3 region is CASSLPMGGRETQYF. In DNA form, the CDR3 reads TGTGCCAGCTCACTACCAATGGGGGGGCGGGAGACCCAGTACTTC.

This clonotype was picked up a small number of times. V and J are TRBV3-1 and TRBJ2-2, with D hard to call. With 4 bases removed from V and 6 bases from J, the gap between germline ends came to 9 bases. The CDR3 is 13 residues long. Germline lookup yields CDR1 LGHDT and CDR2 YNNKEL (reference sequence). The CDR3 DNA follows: TGTGCCAGCAGCCGTTTAGTGTCCGGGGAGCTGTTTTTT. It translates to CASSRLVSGELFF.

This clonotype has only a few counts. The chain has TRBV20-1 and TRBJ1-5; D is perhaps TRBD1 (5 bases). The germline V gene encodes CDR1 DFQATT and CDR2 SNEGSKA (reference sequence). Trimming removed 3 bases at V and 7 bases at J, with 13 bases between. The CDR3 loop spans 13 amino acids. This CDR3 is CSASTGPQQPQHF. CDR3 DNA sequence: TGCAGTGCTAGTACAGGTCCCCAGCAGCCCCAGCATTTT.

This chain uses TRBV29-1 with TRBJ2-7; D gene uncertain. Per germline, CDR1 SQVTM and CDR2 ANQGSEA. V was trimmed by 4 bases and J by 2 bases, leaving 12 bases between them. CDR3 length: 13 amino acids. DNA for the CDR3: TGCAGCGTTGTTTCTTACTTAACCTACGAGCAGTACTTC. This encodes CSVVSYLTYEQYF.

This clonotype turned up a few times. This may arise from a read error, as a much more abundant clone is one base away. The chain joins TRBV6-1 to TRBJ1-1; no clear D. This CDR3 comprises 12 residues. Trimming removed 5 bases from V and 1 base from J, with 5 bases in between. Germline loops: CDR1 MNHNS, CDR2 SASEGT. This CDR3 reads CASSSRNTEAFF. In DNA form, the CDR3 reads TGTGCCAGCAGTTCCAGGAACACTGAAGCTTTCTTT.

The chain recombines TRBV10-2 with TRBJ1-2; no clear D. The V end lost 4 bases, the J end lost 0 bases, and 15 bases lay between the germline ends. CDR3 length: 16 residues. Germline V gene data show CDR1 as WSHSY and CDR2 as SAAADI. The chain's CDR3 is CASSGGWRLTNYGYTF. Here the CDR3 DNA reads TGCGCCAGCAGTGGGGGTTGGCGGTTGACTAACTATGGCTACACCTTC.

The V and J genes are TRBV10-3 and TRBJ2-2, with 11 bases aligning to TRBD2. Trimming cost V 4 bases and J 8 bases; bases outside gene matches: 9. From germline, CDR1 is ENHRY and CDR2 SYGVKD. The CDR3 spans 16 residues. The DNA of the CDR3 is TGTGCCATCAGTGGGTCGGGGACTAGCGGATCGGGGGAGCTGTTTTTT. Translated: CAISGSGTSGSGELFF.

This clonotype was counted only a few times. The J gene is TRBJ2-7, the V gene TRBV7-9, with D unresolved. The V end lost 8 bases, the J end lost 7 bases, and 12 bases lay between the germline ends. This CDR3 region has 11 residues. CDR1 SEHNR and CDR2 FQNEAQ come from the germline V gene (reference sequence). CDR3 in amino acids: CASVRVGEQYF. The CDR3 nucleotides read TGTGCCAGCGTAAGGGTGGGGGAGCAGTACTTC.

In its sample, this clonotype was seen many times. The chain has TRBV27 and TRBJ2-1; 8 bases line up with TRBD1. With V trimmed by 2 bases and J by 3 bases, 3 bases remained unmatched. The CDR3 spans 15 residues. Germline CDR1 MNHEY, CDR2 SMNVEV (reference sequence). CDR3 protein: CASSLSRGHYNEQFF. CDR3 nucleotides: TGTGCCAGCAGTTTAAGCAGGGGGCACTACAATGAGCAGTTCTTC.

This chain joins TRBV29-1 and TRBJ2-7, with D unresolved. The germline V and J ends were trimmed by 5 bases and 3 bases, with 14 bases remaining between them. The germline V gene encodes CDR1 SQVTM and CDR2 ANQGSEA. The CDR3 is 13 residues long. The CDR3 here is CSVRESGDYEQYF. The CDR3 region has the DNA TGCAGCGTTCGTGAATCCGGTGACTACGAGCAGTACTTC.

The CDR3 DNA reads TGTGCCTGGGGGGGGACTAGCGAATACAATGAGCAGTTCTTC. The encoded protein is CAWGGTSEYNEQFF. This chain uses TRBV30 with TRBJ2-1, with 10 bases matching TRBD2. CDR3 length: 14 residues. J lost 4 bases, V lost 5 bases, and 5 bases had no gene match. Germline V lookup: CDR1 GTSNPN, CDR2 SVGIG (reference sequence).

The DNA for the CDR3 is TGCGCCAGCAGCCATACAACGGGACTGAATGAAAAACTGTTTTTT. It codes for CASSHTTGLNEKLFF. The chain joins TRBV4-3 to TRBJ1-4; TRBD1 might be the D (5 bases). CDR1 is LGHNA and CDR2 is YSLEER in the germline V gene. The ends were cut back, 3 bases at V and 5 bases at J, with 13 bases in the middle. The CDR3 length is 15 residues.

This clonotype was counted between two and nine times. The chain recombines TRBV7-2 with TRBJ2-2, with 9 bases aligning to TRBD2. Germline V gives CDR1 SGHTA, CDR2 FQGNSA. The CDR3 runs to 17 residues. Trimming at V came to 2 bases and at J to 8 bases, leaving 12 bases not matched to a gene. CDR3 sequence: CASSLPVVAGVVGELFF. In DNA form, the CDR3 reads TGTGCCAGCAGCTTACCTGTGGTAGCGGGAGTAGTTGGGGAGCTGTTTTTT.

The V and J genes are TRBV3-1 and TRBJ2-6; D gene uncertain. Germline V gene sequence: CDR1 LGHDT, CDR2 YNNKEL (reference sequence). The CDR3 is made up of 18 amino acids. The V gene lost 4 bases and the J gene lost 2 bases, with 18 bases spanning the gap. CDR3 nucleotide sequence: TGTGCCAGCAGCCCACGGGTTGGACCCACGGCTGGGGCCAACGTCCTGACTTTC. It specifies CASSPRVGPTAGANVLTF.

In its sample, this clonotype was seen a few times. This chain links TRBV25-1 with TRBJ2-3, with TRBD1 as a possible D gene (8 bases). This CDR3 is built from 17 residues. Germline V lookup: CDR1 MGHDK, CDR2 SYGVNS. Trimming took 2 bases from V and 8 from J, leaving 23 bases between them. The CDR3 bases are TGTGCCAGCAGTGAAGGCTGGGGCACGCACAGGGGGGGTACGCAGTATTTT. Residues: CASSEGWGTHRGGTQYF. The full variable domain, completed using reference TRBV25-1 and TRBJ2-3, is EADIYQTPRYLVIGTGKKITLECSQTMGHDKMYWYQQDPGMELHLIHYSYGVNSTEKGDLSSESTVSRIRTEHFPLTLESARPSHTSQYLCASSEGWGTHRGGTQYFGPGTRLTVL.

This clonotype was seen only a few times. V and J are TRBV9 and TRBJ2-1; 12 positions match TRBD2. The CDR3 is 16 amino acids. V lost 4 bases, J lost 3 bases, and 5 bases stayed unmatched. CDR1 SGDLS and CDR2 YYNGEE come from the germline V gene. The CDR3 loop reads CASSPMTSGGYNEQFF. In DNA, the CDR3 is TGTGCCAGCAGCCCCATGACTAGCGGGGGCTACAATGAGCAGTTCTTC.

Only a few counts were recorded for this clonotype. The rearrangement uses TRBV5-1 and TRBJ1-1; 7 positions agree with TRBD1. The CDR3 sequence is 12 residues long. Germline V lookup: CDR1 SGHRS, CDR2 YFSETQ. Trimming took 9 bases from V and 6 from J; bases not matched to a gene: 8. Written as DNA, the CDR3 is TGCGCCACGGGGCGGGACAGACCTGAAGCTTTCTTT. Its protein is CATGRDRPEAFF. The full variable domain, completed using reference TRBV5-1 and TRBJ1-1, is KAGVTQTPRYLIKTRGQQVTLSCSPISGHRSVSWYQQTPGQGLQFLFEYFSETQRNKGNFPGRFSGRQFSNSRSEMNVSTLELGDSALYLCATGRDRPEAFFGQGTRLTVV.

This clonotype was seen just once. The CDR3: CASSYSRFLYEQYF. The CDR3 DNA is TGTGCCAGCAGTTACTCCAGGTTTTTATACGAGCAGTACTTC. The chain uses TRBV6-5 and TRBJ2-7; no clear D. This CDR3 contains 14 residues. The germline V and J ends were trimmed by 0 bases and 4 bases, with 10 bases remaining between them. Looked up from germline, CDR1 is MNHEY and CDR2 is SVGAGI.

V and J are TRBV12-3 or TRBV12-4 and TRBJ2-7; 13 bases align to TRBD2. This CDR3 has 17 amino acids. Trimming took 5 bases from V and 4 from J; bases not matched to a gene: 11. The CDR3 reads CASSPGTSGVARYEQYF. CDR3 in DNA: TGTGCCAGCAGTCCCGGGACTAGCGGGGTAGCTAGGTACGAGCAGTACTTC.